The rows below give T cell receptor beta chains drawn from one sample of a study of T cells after yellow fever vaccination. TCRdb re-called the 5' RACE reads with MiXCR, one entry per CDR3 protein. The repertoire holds about 630,000 distinct CDR3 sequences, with 9% to 15% as singletons. The source was PBMCs, collected on the day of the yellow fever booster vaccination. The receptors shown here come from a man younger than 45 who received the YFV17D yellow fever vaccine. Both conserved end residues are part of each CDR3. D genes are given only for firm matches. Some rows have no size entry. The others give once, few or many, or a class for an expanded clone.

TRBJ2-3,NA,NA,TRBV29-1,13,CSGGPSSTDTQYF,TGCAGCGGGGGGCCATCTAGCACAGATACGCAGTATTTT
TRBJ2-7,few,TRBD1,TRBV15,12,CATSGQGNEQYF,TGTGCCACTTCGGGACAGGGAAACGAGCAGTACTTC
TRBJ1-2,NA,NA,TRBV12-3/TRBV12-4,14,CASSYRNIDYGYTF,TGTGCCAGCAGCTATCGGAACATCGACTATGGCTACACCTTC
TRBJ2-5,NA,TRBD2,TRBV28,22,CASSLPRTGYLAGGSEVETQYF,TGTGCCAGCAGTTTGCCCCGGACAGGGTATCTAGCGGGAGGTTCGGAGGTTGAGACCCAGTACTTC
TRBJ2-7,NA,NA,TRBV20-1,12,CSARSQNYEQYF,TGCAGTGCTAGATCACAGAATTACGAGCAGTACTTC
TRBJ2-1,few,NA,TRBV9,14,CASSVAYSYNEQFF,TGTGCCAGCAGCGTAGCCTACTCCTACAATGAGCAGTTCTTC
TRBJ2-7,NA,TRBD1,TRBV19,13,CASSGGQGYEQYF,TGTGCCAGTAGCGGAGGACAGGGCTACGAGCAGTACTTC
TRBJ2-7,few,NA,TRBV20-1,13,CSARDGRAYEQYF,TGCAGTGCTAGAGACGGGAGAGCCTACGAGCAGTACTTC
TRBJ2-2,NA,TRBD2,TRBV28,15,CASSIGLAATGELFF,TGTGCCAGCAGTATCGGACTAGCGGCTACCGGGGAGCTGTTTTTT
TRBJ2-5,NA,TRBD2,TRBV7-3,13,CASSLSREGPQYF,TGTGCCAGCAGCTTATCGCGGGAGGGGCCCCAGTACTTC
TRBJ2-7,many,TRBD2,TRBV29-1,13,CSGLAGGTYEQYF,TGCAGCGGTCTAGCGGGGGGGACCTACGAGCAGTACTTC
TRBJ2-1,NA,NA,TRBV7-2,15,CASSSPNAPGPGVFF,TGTGCCAGCAGCTCACCAAACGCTCCGGGACCTGGGGTGTTCTTC
TRBJ2-3,NA,TRBD2,TRBV6-1,17,CASRPRSSGRTTDTQYF,TGTGCCAGCAGACCACGGTCTAGCGGGAGGACCACAGATACGCAGTATTTT
TRBJ2-1,NA,TRBD2,TRBV6-1,13,CASTGLAWNEQFF,TGTGCCAGCACGGGACTAGCATGGAATGAGCAGTTCTTC
TRBJ2-7,NA,TRBD2,TRBV3-1,15,CASSPSGSGRYEQYF,TGTGCCAGCAGCCCGTCTGGTAGCGGGAGGTACGAGCAGTACTTC
TRBJ1-2,few,NA,TRBV29-1,12,CSVGQLRYGYTF,TGCAGCGTAGGACAGTTGCGATATGGCTACACCTTC
TRBJ2-3,NA,TRBD2,TRBV4-2,16,CASSQGSGSVTDTQYF,TGTGCCAGCAGCCAAGGGAGCGGGAGTGTCACAGATACGCAGTATTTT
TRBJ2-7,few,NA,TRBV7-2,14,CASSSRDSVGEQYF,TGTGCCAGCAGCTCTAGGGACTCCGTGGGCGAGCAGTACTTC
TRBJ1-1,many,NA,TRBV6-1,14,CASSEVQGGTEAFF,TGTGCCAGCAGTGAAGTACAGGGAGGGACTGAAGCTTTCTTT
TRBJ1-5,few,NA,TRBV12-3/TRBV12-4,13,CASSFSGSGPQHF,TGTGCCAGCAGTTTCTCCGGTTCGGGGCCCCAGCATTTT
TRBJ2-3,few,TRBD2,TRBV27,17,CASRRTSGTLEGDTQYF,TGTGCCAGCAGACGGACTAGCGGGACGCTCGAGGGGGATACGCAGTATTTT
TRBJ2-7,few,TRBD2,TRBV20-1,15,CSARPTSGSRHEQYF,TGCAGTGCTAGACCGACTAGCGGAAGCCGACACGAGCAGTACTTC
TRBJ2-1,NA,NA,TRBV7-9,15,CASSLLAPDYNEQFF,TGTGCCAGCAGCTTACTAGCGCCCGACTACAATGAGCAGTTCTTC
TRBJ2-7,many,NA,TRBV28,14,CASRKGGSSYEQYF,TGTGCCAGCAGAAAAGGCGGAAGCTCCTACGAGCAGTACTTC
TRBJ1-4,NA,NA,TRBV7-9,15,CASSTAGTTNEKLFF,TGTGCCAGCAGCACAGCAGGGACGACTAATGAAAAACTGTTTTTT
TRBJ2-1,few,NA,TRBV6-5,16,CASSYAIDHGPNEQFF,TGTGCCAGCAGTTACGCCATAGACCATGGGCCGAATGAGCAGTTCTTC
TRBJ2-7,NA,TRBD2,TRBV13,16,CASSRREGLTLYEQYF,TGTGCCAGCAGCCGCAGGGAGGGGTTGACGCTCTACGAGCAGTACTTC
TRBJ2-2,NA,TRBD2,TRBV28,17,CASVSPSGSSNDGELFF,TGTGCCAGCGTATCCCCTAGCGGGAGTAGTAACGACGGGGAGCTGTTTTTT
TRBJ2-3,NA,TRBD2,TRBV30,14,CASTWTSGSAAQYF,TGTGCCTCCACCTGGACTAGCGGGAGCGCTGCGCAGTATTTT
TRBJ2-7,NA,TRBD1,TRBV29-1,17,CSVERTGVGLSSYEQYF,TGCAGCGTTGAGCGGACAGGGGTGGGTCTAAGCTCCTACGAGCAGTACTTC
TRBJ2-3,NA,TRBD2,TRBV24-1,19,CATSEAVSSGRHSTDTQYF,TGTGCCACCAGTGAGGCCGTTTCGAGCGGGAGACATAGCACAGATACGCAGTATTTT
TRBJ2-2,few,NA,TRBV21-1,15,CASSTAGDSTGELFF,TGTGCCAGCAGCACCGCAGGGGATAGCACCGGGGAGCTGTTTTTT
TRBJ2-1,NA,TRBD2,TRBV7-9,17,CASSLGGAGGPGDEQFF,TGTGCCAGCAGCTTAGGAGGAGCGGGAGGGCCGGGGGATGAGCAGTTCTTC
TRBJ1-1,few,NA,TRBV12-3/TRBV12-4,12,CASSSGEGEAFF,TGTGCCAGCTCCTCGGGGGAAGGTGAAGCTTTCTTT
TRBJ2-1,few,NA,TRBV18,15,CASSPLAMPYNEQFF,TGTGCCAGCTCACCGCTAGCGATGCCCTACAATGAGCAGTTCTTC
TRBJ1-5,few,TRBD1,TRBV20-1,15,CSAAKGGSGNQPQHF,TGCAGTGCTGCCAAAGGGGGCAGTGGCAATCAGCCCCAGCATTTT
TRBJ2-2,NA,NA,TRBV20-1,17,CSARDRPTKRNTGELFF,TGCAGTGCTAGAGATCGTCCCACGAAGCGGAACACCGGGGAGCTGTTTTTT
TRBJ2-2,few,NA,TRBV29-1,14,CSGGEAVTTGELFF,TGCAGCGGGGGGGAGGCGGTGACAACCGGGGAGCTGTTTTTT
TRBJ1-1,NA,NA,TRBV2,14,CASRQTPGSLEAFF,TGTGCCAGCAGGCAAACGCCGGGAAGCCTTGAAGCTTTCTTT
TRBJ2-5,NA,NA,TRBV20-1,15,CSARPPLRGEETQYF,TGCAGTGCTAGACCCCCCCTCAGGGGGGAAGAGACCCAGTACTTC
TRBJ2-3,few,TRBD2,TRBV20-1,15,CSATASGRATDTQYF,TGCAGTGCTACTGCTAGCGGGAGGGCCACAGATACGCAGTATTTT
TRBJ2-2,NA,TRBD2,TRBV2,16,CASRYTSGANTGELFF,TGTGCCAGCAGGTATACTAGCGGGGCGAACACCGGGGAGCTGTTTTTT
TRBJ2-3,many,TRBD1,TRBV12-3/TRBV12-4,16,CASSPEGQASTDTQYF,TGTGCCAGCAGCCCCGAGGGACAGGCGAGCACAGATACGCAGTATTTT
TRBJ1-2,NA,NA,TRBV7-2,15,CASSPPGHLNYGYTF,TGTGCCAGCAGCCCCCCAGGCCATCTAAACTATGGCTACACCTTC
TRBJ2-5,few,TRBD2,TRBV7-6,15,CASSLVPDGGGTQYF,TGTGCCAGCAGCTTAGTTCCGGATGGGGGGGGGACCCAGTACTTC
TRBJ1-5,NA,NA,TRBV19,14,CASRRGSGSQPQHF,TGTGCCAGTAGGAGGGGATCCGGATCCCAGCCCCAGCATTTT
TRBJ2-7,few,NA,TRBV15,14,CATSRALGTYEQYF,TGTGCCACCAGCAGAGCGCTAGGCACTTACGAGCAGTACTTC
TRBJ2-2,few,TRBD1,TRBV18,14,CASSNRGITGELFF,TGTGCCAGCTCAAACAGGGGAATCACCGGGGAGCTGTTTTTT
TRBJ2-1,NA,NA,TRBV30,13,CAWSHLTFNEQFF,TGTGCCTGGAGCCATCTAACTTTCAATGAGCAGTTCTTC
TRBJ1-5,NA,NA,TRBV5-1,15,CASSYDPDRIQPQHF,TGCGCCAGCAGCTACGACCCTGACAGAATTCAGCCCCAGCATTTT
TRBJ1-5,few,NA,TRBV14,12,CASSLKNQPQHF,TGTGCCAGCAGCCTGAAAAATCAGCCCCAGCATTTT
TRBJ2-5,NA,NA,TRBV11-2,16,CASSLGVGTEGETQYF,TGTGCCAGCAGCTTAGGAGTCGGGACGGAGGGGGAGACCCAGTACTTC
TRBJ2-1,many,NA,TRBV7-2,14,CASSLTSSYNEQFF,TGTGCCAGCAGCTTAACTAGCTCCTACAATGAGCAGTTCTTC